This T cell receptor beta chain is from a study of response to subunit inactivated influenza vaccine. Germline lookup yields CDR1 SGHNT and CDR2 YYREEE (reference sequence). V dropped 0 bases and J dropped 0; count of bases not matched to a gene: 5. This CDR3 is built from 16 residues. Broader study findings: After each seasonal influenza vaccination, few new T cells are recruited, the authors suggested.

One entry per CDR3 protein, called by TCRdb with MiXCR from the RT-PCR reads. There are about 780,000 distinct CDR3 sequences in the sample; less than 20% occur only once, and approximately 10% lies in the top ten. On this clonotype: The antigen remains undetermined.

The genes are TRBV5-4 and TRBJ2-7, with 8 bases lining up with TRBD2. This TCR came from a man in his forties or fifties who received an inactivated influenza vaccine. The sequences come from PBMCs from blood, collected 5 days after vaccination. In nucleotides, the CDR3 is TGTGCCAGCAGCTTGGCGCGCGGGGGGAACTCCTACGAGCAGTACTTC. It codes for CASSLARGGNSYEQYF.